The rows below give T cell receptor beta chains drawn from one sample of a study of blood T cell repertoires in COVID-19. The table came from immunoSEQ multiplex PCR; TCRdb's copy has only in-frame clones and leaves some out. The sample lists around 400,000 clones, roughly 86% occurring once. The sample consisted of peripheral blood. The receptors stem from a woman between 55 and 75 years old with COVID-19, enrolled during active disease. CDR3s include the opening cysteine and the closing phenylalanine or tryptophan. The order of the fields is clone size, J gene, V gene, D gene, CDR3 protein, CDR3 DNA. A D gene is named only where the DNA matches it firmly. The size of a clone is reported for some rows only, either as once, few or many, or as a class for expanded clones.

abundance: .; j_gene: TRBJ1-2; v_gene: TRBV28; d_gene: TRBD1; CDR3aa: CASSSWQGGVGYTF; CDR3nt: TGTGCCAGCAGCTCATGGCAGGGGGGCGTGGGCTACACCTTC
abundance: .; j_gene: TRBJ1-2; v_gene: TRBV7-3; d_gene: TRBD1; CDR3aa: CASSLSQGGGYTF; CDR3nt: TGTGCCAGCAGCCTAAGTCAGGGGGGTGGCTACACCTTC
abundance: .; j_gene: TRBJ2-5; v_gene: TRBV18; d_gene: TRBD1; CDR3aa: CASSPDRGIETQYF; CDR3nt: TGTGCCAGCTCACCCGACAGGGGGATTGAGACCCAGTACTTC
abundance: once; j_gene: TRBJ2-5; v_gene: TRBV20-1; d_gene: TRBD2; CDR3aa: CSASGSGGLRIQTQYF; CDR3nt: TGCAGTGCTAGTGGTAGCGGGGGCCTCAGAATACAGACCCAGTACTTC
abundance: once; j_gene: TRBJ2-7; v_gene: TRBV5-5; d_gene: .; CDR3aa: CASSLAGSAYEQYF; CDR3nt: TGTGCCAGCAGCTTGGCGGGGTCAGCCTACGAGCAGTACTTC
abundance: once; j_gene: TRBJ2-2; v_gene: TRBV7-9; d_gene: TRBD1; CDR3aa: CASSSRTGKVTGELFF; CDR3nt: TGTGCCAGCAGCTCGCGGACAGGGAAAGTAACCGGGGAGCTGTTTTTT
abundance: .; j_gene: TRBJ2-1; v_gene: TRBV19; d_gene: TRBD1; CDR3aa: CASSWTGGVSYNEQFF; CDR3nt: TGTGCCAGTAGTTGGACAGGGGGCGTATCCTACAATGAGCAGTTCTTC
abundance: .; j_gene: TRBJ1-3; v_gene: TRBV30; d_gene: TRBD1; CDR3aa: CAWSPDRVPSGNTIYF; CDR3nt: TGTGCCTGGAGCCCGGACAGGGTTCCCTCTGGAAACACCATATATTTT
abundance: .; j_gene: TRBJ2-3; v_gene: TRBV9; d_gene: .; CDR3aa: CASSPRPVRDTQYF; CDR3nt: TGTGCCAGCAGCCCCCGACCGGTGCGGGATACGCAGTATTTT
abundance: .; j_gene: TRBJ2-2; v_gene: TRBV27; d_gene: TRBD2; CDR3aa: CASSLKSSGGTGELFF; CDR3nt: TGTGCCAGCAGTTTAAAATCTAGCGGGGGAACCGGGGAGCTGTTTTTT
abundance: .; j_gene: TRBJ1-2; v_gene: TRBV28; d_gene: TRBD1; CDR3aa: CASSLRQGYGYTF; CDR3nt: TGTGCCAGCAGTTTGAGACAGGGGTATGGCTACACCTTC
abundance: once; j_gene: TRBJ1-1; v_gene: TRBV2; d_gene: .; CDR3aa: CASSSPQGTTEAFF; CDR3nt: TGTGCCAGCAGTTCGCCACAGGGTACGACTGAAGCTTTCTTT
abundance: .; j_gene: TRBJ1-3; v_gene: TRBV6-5; d_gene: .; CDR3aa: CASRQTGGNTIYF; CDR3nt: TGTGCCAGCAGGCAGACAGGTGGAAACACCATATATTTT
abundance: .; j_gene: TRBJ2-1; v_gene: TRBV6-6; d_gene: TRBD1; CDR3aa: CASSYRDRGNQQFF; CDR3nt: TGTGCCAGCAGTTACAGGGACAGGGGTAATCAGCAGTTCTTC
abundance: .; j_gene: TRBJ1-3; v_gene: TRBV7-9; d_gene: .; CDR3aa: CASSLTGVSGNTIYF; CDR3nt: TGTGCCAGCAGCTTGACAGGAGTCTCTGGAAACACCATATATTTT
abundance: once; j_gene: TRBJ2-1; v_gene: TRBV6-5; d_gene: .; CDR3aa: CASSYGRGSDEQFF; CDR3nt: TGTGCCAGCAGTTATGGACGGGGAAGTGATGAGCAGTTCTTC
abundance: .; j_gene: TRBJ2-5; v_gene: TRBV27; d_gene: TRBD2; CDR3aa: CASSLATSGGRETQYF; CDR3nt: TGTGCCAGCAGTTTGGCGACTAGCGGGGGTAGGGAGACCCAGTACTTC